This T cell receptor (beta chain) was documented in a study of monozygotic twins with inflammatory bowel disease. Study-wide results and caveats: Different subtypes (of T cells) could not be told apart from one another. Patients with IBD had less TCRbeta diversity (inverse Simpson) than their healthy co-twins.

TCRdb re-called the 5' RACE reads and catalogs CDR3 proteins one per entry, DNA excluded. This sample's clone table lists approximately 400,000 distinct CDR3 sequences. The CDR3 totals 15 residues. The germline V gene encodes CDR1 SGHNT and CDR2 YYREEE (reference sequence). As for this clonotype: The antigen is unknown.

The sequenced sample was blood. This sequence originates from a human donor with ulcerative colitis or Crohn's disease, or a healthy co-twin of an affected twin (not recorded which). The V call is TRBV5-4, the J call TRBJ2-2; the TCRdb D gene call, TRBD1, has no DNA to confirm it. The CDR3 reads CASSTRQGATGELFF.